This TCR beta chain was retrieved from a study of neurological immune-mediated disorders. As for the study in general: Relapsing-remitting forms accounted for about 90% of the roughly 34 multiple sclerosis patients and secondary progressive forms for 3. General study results and limits: When repertoires were grouped phylogenetically, those of 18 of 34 multiple sclerosis patients fell into one related-CDR3 cluster, a possible signature.

The method for making cDNA was 5'RACE, and it used 10-nucleotide random UMIs. Each CDR3 protein gets one entry after TCRdb re-called the 5' RACE reads with MiXCR. The sample holds over 60,000 distinct CDR3 sequences, less than 6% seen once. Per the germline V gene, CDR1 is SGHRS and CDR2 is YFSETQ. The V gene lost 0 bases and the J gene lost 3 bases, with 6 bases spanning the gap. CDR3 length: 14 residues. This clonotype is labeled as medium-sized. The target antigen is unknown. The J gene is TRBJ2-2, the V gene TRBV5-1; D not resolved. Sample: PBMCs. The TCR originated in a woman aged 45-65 years with multiple sclerosis. The DNA of the CDR3 is TGCGCCAGCAGCTTGGTAGGGTACACCGGGGAGCTGTTTTTT. Translated: CASSLVGYTGELFF.